This TCR beta chain was recorded in a study of T cells in localized non-small cell lung cancer. The CDR3 runs to 16 residues. The germline CDR1 and CDR2 sequences are MDHEN and SYDVKM. Trimming took 5 bases from V and 4 from J; bases not matched to a gene: 8. Produced via immunoSEQ multiplex PCR; TCRdb's table is partial and in-frame only. The sample yields over a thousand clones, about 20% seen once. This sequence joins TRBV28 and TRBJ2-3, with 11 bases that match TRBD2. Here the sequenced sample was normal lung tissue next to the tumor, taken before any cancer treatment. The sequence derives from a male donor at least 60 years old with stage I lung adenocarcinoma. The CDR3 DNA is TGTGCCAGCAGTGCCTTTAGCGGGGGGGCCTCAGATACGCAGTATTTT. This codes for CASSAFSGGASDTQYF.